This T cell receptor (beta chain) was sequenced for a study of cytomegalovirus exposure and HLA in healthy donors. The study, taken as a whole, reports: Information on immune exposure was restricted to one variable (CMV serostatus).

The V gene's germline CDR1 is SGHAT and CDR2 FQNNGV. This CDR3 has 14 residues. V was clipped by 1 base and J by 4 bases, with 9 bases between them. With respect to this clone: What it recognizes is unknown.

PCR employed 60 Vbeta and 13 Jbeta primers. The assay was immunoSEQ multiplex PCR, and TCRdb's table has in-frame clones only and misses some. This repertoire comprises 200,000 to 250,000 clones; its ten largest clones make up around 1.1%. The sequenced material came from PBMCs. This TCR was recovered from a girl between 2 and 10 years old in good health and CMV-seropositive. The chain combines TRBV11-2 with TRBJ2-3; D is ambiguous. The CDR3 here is CASSLVVSPDTQYF. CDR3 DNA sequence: TGTGCCAGCAGCTTAGTCGTGTCCCCAGATACGCAGTATTTT.